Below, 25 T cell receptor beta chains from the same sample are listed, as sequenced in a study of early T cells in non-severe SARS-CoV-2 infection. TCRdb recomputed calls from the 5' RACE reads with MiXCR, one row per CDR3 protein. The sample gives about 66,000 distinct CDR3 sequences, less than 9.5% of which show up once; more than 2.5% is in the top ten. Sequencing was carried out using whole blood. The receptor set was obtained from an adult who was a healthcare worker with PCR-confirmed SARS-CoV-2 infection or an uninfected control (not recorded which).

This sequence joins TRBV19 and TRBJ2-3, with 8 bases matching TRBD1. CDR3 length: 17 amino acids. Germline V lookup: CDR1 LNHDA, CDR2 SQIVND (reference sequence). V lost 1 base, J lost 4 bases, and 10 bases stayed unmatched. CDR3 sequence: CASSIGRTGRWSDTQYF. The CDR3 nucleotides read TGTGCCAGTAGTATAGGCCGGACAGGGAGGTGGTCAGATACGCAGTATTTT.

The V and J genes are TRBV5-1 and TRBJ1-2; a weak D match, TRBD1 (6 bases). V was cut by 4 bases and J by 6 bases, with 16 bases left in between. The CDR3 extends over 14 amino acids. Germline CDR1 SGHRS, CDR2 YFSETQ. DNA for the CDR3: TGCGCCAGCAGCCTTGCAGGGGCGCGAGATGGCTACACCTTC. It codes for CASSLAGARDGYTF.

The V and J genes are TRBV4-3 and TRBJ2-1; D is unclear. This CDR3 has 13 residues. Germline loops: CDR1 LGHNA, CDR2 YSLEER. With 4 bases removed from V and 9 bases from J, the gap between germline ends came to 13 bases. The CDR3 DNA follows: TGCGCCAGCAGCCGGGTGAAGGGCAGTGAGCAGTTCTTC. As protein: CASSRVKGSEQFF.

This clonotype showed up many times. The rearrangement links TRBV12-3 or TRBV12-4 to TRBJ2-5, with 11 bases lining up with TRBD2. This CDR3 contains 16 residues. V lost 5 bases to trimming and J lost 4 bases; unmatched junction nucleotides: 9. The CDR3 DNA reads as TGTGCCAGCAGTCTAGGGGCTAGCGGGAGGTTAGAGACCCAGTACTTC. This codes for CASSLGASGRLETQYF.

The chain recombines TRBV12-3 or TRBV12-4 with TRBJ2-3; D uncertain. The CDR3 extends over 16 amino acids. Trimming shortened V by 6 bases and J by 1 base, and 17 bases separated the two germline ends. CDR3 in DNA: TGTGCCAGCAGAAGCGCCACCCCGGCGGGCACAGATACGCAGTATTTT. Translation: CASRSATPAGTDTQYF.

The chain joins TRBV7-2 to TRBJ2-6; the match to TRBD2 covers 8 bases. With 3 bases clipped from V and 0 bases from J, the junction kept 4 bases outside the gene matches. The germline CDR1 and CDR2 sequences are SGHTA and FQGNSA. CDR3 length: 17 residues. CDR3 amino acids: CASSFSGTSSGANVLTF. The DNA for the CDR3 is TGTGCCAGCAGCTTTAGCGGGACGAGCTCTGGGGCCAACGTCCTGACTTTC.

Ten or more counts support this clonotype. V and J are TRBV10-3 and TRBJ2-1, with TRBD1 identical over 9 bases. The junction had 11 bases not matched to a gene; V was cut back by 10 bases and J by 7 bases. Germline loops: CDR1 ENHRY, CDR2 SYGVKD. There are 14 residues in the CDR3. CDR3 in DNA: TGTGCCACTCACAGGGGGCAAGGACAGAATGAGCAGTTCTTC. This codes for CATHRGQGQNEQFF.

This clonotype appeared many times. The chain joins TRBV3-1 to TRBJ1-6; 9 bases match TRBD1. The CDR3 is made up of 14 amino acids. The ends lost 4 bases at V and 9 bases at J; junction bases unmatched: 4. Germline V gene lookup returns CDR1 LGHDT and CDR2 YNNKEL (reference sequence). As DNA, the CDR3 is TGTGCCAGCAGCCGCTCGGACAGGGGTTCACCCCTCCACTTT. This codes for CASSRSDRGSPLHF. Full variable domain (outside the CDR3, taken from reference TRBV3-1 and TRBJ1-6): DTAVSQTPKYLVTQMGNDKSIKCEQNLGHDTMYWYKQDSKKFLKIMFSYNNKELIINETVPNRFSPKSPDKAHLNLHINSLELGDSAVYFCASSRSDRGSPLHFGNGTRLTVT.

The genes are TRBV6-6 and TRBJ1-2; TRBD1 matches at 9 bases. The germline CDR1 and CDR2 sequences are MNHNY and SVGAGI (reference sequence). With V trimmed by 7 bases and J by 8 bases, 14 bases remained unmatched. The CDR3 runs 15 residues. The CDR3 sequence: CASTQTGGALYGYTF. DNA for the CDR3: TGTGCCAGCACCCAAACAGGGGGCGCCCTATACGGCTACACCTTC.

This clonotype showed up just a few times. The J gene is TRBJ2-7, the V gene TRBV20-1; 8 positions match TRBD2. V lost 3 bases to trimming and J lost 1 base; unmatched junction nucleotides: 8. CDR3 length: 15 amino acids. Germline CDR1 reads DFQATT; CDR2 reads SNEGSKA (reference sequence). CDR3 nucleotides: TGCAGTGCTAGGGGTACTAGCGGAGGGTCCTACGAGCAGTACTTC. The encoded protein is CSARGTSGGSYEQYF.

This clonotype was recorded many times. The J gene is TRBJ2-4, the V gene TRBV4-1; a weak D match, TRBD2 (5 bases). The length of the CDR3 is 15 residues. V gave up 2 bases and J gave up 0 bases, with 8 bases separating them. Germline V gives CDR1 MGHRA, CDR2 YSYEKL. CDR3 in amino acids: CASSQRLLAKNIQYF. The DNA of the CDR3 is TGCGCCAGCAGCCAAAGACTACTAGCCAAAAACATTCAGTACTTC.

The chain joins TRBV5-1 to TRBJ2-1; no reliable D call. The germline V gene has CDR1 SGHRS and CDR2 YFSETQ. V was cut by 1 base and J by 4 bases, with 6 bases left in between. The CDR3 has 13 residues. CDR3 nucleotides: TGCGCCAGCAGCTTGAGCCGGTACAATGAGCAGTTCTTC. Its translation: CASSLSRYNEQFF.

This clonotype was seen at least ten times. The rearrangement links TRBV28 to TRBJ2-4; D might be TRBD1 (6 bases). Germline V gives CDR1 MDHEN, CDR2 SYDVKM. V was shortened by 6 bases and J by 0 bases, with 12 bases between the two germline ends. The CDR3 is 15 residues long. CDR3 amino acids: CASSRQELAKNIQYF. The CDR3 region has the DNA TGTGCCAGCAGCCGACAGGAGCTAGCCAAAAACATTCAGTACTTC.

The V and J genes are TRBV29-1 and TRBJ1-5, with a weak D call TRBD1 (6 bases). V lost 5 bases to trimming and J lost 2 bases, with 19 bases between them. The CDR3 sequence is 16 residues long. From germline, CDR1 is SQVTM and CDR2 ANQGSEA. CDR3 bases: TGCAGCGTTTCCTTTACAGGGTTGAGTGGCAATCAGCCCCAGCATTTT. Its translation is CSVSFTGLSGNQPQHF.

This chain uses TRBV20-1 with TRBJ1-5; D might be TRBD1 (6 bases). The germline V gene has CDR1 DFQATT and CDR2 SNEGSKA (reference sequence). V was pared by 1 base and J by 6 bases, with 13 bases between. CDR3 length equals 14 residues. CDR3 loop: CSARAGGSGQPQHF. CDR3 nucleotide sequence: TGCAGTGCTAGAGCCGGGGGCAGCGGTCAGCCCCAGCATTTT.

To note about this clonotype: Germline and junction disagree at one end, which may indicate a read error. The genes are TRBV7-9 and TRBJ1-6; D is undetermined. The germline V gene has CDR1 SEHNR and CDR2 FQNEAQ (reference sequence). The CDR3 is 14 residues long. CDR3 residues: CASSLEGANSPFHF. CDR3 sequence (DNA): TGTGCCAGCAGCTTAGAGGGAGCGAATTCACCCTTCCACTTT.

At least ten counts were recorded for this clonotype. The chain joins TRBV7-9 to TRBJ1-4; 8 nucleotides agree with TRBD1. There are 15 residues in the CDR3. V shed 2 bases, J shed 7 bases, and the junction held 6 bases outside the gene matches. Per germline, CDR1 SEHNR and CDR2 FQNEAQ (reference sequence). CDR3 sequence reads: CASSLQQGEVEKLFF. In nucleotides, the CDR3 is TGTGCCAGCAGCTTACAACAGGGGGAGGTTGAAAAACTGTTTTTT.

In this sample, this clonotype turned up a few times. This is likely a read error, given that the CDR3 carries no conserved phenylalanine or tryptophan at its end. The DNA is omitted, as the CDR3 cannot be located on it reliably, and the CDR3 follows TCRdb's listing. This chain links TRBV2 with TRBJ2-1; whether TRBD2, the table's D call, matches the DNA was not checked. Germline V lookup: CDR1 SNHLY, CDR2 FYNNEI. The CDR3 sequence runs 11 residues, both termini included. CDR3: CASSEGGLAGL.

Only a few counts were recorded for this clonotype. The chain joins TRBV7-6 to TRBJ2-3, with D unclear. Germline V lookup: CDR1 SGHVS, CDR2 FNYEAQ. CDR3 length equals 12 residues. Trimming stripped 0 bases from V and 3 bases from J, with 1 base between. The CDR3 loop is CASSLATDTQYF. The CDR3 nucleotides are TGTGCCAGCAGCTTAGCGACAGATACGCAGTATTTT.

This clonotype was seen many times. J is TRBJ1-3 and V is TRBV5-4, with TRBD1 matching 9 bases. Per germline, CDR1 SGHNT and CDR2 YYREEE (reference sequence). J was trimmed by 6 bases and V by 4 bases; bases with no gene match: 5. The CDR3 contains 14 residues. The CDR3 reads CASSETGGLNTIYF. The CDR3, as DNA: TGTGCCAGCAGCGAGACAGGGGGATTAAACACCATATATTTT.

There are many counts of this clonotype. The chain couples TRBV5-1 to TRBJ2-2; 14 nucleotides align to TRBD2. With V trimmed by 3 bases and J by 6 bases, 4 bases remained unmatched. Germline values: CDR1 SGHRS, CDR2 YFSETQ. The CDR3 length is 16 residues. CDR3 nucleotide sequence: TGCGCCAGCAGCTGGACTAGCGGGAGGTCCTCCGGGGAGCTGTTTTTT. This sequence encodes CASSWTSGRSSGELFF.

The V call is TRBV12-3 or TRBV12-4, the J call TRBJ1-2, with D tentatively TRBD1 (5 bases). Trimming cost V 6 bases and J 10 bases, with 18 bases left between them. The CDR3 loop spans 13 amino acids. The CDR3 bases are TGTGCCAGCAGCTCCCCACCGGGGGAGGTCTACACCTTC. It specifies CASSSPPGEVYTF.

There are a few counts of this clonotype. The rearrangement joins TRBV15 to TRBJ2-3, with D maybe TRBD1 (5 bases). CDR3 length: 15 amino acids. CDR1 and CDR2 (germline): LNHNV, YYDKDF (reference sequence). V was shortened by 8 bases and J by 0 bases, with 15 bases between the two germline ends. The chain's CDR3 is CATGIDSESTDTQYF. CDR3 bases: TGTGCCACCGGGATCGACAGCGAGAGCACAGATACGCAGTATTTT.

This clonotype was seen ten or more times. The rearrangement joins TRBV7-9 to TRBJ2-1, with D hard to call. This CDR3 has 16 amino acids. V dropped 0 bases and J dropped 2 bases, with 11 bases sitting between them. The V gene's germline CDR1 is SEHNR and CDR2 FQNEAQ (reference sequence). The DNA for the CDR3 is TGTGCCAGCAGCTTAGCAGTAGCACCAGCCTACAATGAGCAGTTCTTC. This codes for CASSLAVAPAYNEQFF.

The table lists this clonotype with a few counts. Here the CDR3 reads CSARRNEVETQYF. CDR3 nucleotide sequence: TGCAGTGCTAGAAGGAACGAAGTGGAGACCCAGTACTTC. The V and J genes are TRBV20-1 and TRBJ2-5; D remains unclear. The CDR3 is 13 residues long. Germline CDR1 reads DFQATT; CDR2 reads SNEGSKA (reference sequence). V lost 2 bases, J lost 5 bases, and 12 bases lay in between.